This note documents a single T cell receptor beta chain sequence. The antigen is not known. The data are from a study of shared clonotypes between healthy human individuals. Overall study context: A donor's plate count was three for CD4 naive and three for CD4 memory; CD8 naive had two and CD8 memory one. Study-level results: Sample collection involved blood only; tissue repertoires are likely different.

TCRdb's table, derived via immunoSEQ multiplex PCR, lists solely in-frame clones and lacks some. Among roughly 1 million clones, approximately 72% were seen once, and the ten largest hold approximately 1.5%. Trimming took off 5 bases at V and 2 bases at J, with 26 bases between the two ends. This CDR3 region has 19 residues. Germline V lookup: CDR1 MNHEY, CDR2 SMNVEV (reference sequence). The donor cohort consisted entirely of Caucasian adults residing in Nashville, Tennessee. This rearrangement joins TRBV27 to TRBJ2-3; weak D call: TRBD2 (6 bases). The receptor was derived from a man in his late teens or twenties in good health. The source material was memory CD4+ T cells sorted from blood. Subset indicated: CD45RA-negative fraction. CDR3 in amino acids: CASSKRKTPGGYPTDTQYF. CDR3 nucleotide sequence: TGTGCCAGCAGTAAACGAAAAACTCCTGGGGGGTATCCCACAGATACGCAGTATTTT.